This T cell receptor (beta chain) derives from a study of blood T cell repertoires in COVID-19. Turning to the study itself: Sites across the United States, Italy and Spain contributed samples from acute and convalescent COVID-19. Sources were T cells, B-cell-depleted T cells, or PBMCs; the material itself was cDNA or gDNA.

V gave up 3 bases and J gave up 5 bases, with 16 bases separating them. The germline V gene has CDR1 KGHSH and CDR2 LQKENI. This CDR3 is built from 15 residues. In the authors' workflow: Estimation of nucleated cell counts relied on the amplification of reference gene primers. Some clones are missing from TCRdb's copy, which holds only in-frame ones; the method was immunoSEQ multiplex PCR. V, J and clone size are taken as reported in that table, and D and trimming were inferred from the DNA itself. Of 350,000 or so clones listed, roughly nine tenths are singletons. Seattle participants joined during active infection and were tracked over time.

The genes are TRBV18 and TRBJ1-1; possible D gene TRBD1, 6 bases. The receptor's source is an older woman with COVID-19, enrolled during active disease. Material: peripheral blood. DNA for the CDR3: TGTGCCAGCTCACCCAACAGGGAGGGTGGGACTGAAGCTTTCTTT. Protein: CASSPNREGGTEAFF.